A single sample is the source of the 8 T cell receptor beta chains below, sequenced in a study of blood T cell repertoires in COVID-19. TCRdb's table, derived via immunoSEQ multiplex PCR, lists solely in-frame clones and lacks some. This sample has more than 80,000 clones, with 90% found just once. The sample comprised peripheral blood. The source of these receptors is a man aged 18 to 29 with COVID-19, enrolled during active disease.

Note on this clone: A read error may produce the germline difference seen at one junction end. The chain uses TRBV6-6 and TRBJ1-4, with no clear D. This CDR3 spans 14 amino acids. CDR1 and CDR2 (germline): MNHNY, SVGAGI (reference sequence). The CDR3 DNA is TGTGCCAGCAGTTACAGGTCAGGTTCAGAAAAACTGCTTTTT. The encoded protein is CASSYRSGSEKLLF.

The rearrangement uses TRBV28 and TRBJ2-7, with D perhaps matching TRBD2 (6 bases). This CDR3 region has 14 residues. From germline, CDR1 is MDHEN and CDR2 SYDVKM. The V gene lost 5 bases and the J gene lost 4 bases, with 15 bases spanning the gap. CDR3 nucleotides: TGTGCCAGCAGTCTAGGGACTCTCCAATACGAGCAGTACTTC. Protein: CASSLGTLQYEQYF.

This chain joins TRBV4-3 and TRBJ2-2; possibly TRBD2 for D (6 bases). V was pared by 0 bases and J by 6 bases, with 14 bases between. Germline CDR1 is LGHNA and CDR2 is YSLEER. The CDR3 extends over 16 amino acids. As DNA, the CDR3 is TGCGCCAGCAGCCAAGATTTGGGAGGTAATCCCGGGGAGCTGTTTTTT. Translated, it gives CASSQDLGGNPGELFF.

This clone appeared a few times. The gene calls are TRBV30 and TRBJ1-5; 7 nucleotides line up with TRBD1. Germline-derived CDR1 and CDR2 are GTSNPN and SVGIG (reference sequence). This CDR3 comprises 14 residues. The V and J ends lost 5 bases and 4 bases, in that order; junction bases with no gene match: 8. The CDR3 nucleotides read TGTGCCTGGGCCGCGGGACAGTATAATCAGCCCCAGCATTTT. This encodes CAWAAGQYNQPQHF.

The genes are TRBV27 and TRBJ2-5; TRBD2 agrees at 10 bases. This CDR3 spans 14 amino acids. Germline CDR1 reads MNHEY; CDR2 reads SMNVEV (reference sequence). Trimming cost V 5 bases and J 7 bases; bases outside gene matches: 7. The CDR3, as DNA: TGTGCCAGCAGTCCTGTAGCGGGAGGCGGGACCCAGTACTTC. This translates into CASSPVAGGGTQYF.

The chain links TRBV4-3 to TRBJ2-6; TRBD2 is a possible D gene (7 bases). V dropped 4 bases and J dropped 3 bases, with 13 bases sitting between them. The CDR3 covers 16 residues. Germline CDR1 reads LGHNA; CDR2 reads YSLEER. The CDR3 here is CASSPKGGIGANVLTF. The CDR3 region has the DNA TGCGCCAGCAGCCCGAAGGGGGGGATTGGGGCCAACGTCCTGACTTTC.

The chain employs TRBV6-6 and TRBJ2-7; the match to TRBD1 covers 11 bases. CDR3 length: 15 amino acids. With V trimmed by 6 bases and J by 3 bases, 7 bases remained unmatched. Germline V CDR1 and CDR2: MNHNY, SVGAGI (reference sequence). The CDR3 nucleotides read TGTGCCAGCAGGGCGAGGGACAGGGGGTTCTACGAGCAGTACTTC. It specifies CASRARDRGFYEQYF.

V is TRBV28 and J is TRBJ1-2, with 7 bases that match TRBD1. The V segment lost 9 bases and the J segment 0 bases; nucleotides outside the gene matches: 7. Germline CDR1 MDHEN, CDR2 SYDVKM. The CDR3 contains 14 residues. CDR3 nucleotides: TGTGCCAGTGACAGGGCCGGGGCTAACTATGGCTACACCTTC. It yields the protein CASDRAGANYGYTF.